A single sample is the source of the 31 T cell receptor beta chains below, sequenced in a study of cytomegalovirus exposure and HLA in healthy donors (dated by TCRdb to about 2017). Libraries were prepared through the immunoSEQ multiplex PCR assay. The multiplex PCR relied on a mix of 60 forward primers for TCR Vbeta segments and 13 reverse primers for TCR Jbeta segments. The table was pulled from immuneACCESS by TCRdb, which kept in-frame rearrangements only. Such tables lose some clones; where checked, under half of the loss comes from unresolved V genes, and the rest has no known cause. In all, the sample holds over 150,000 clones, and about 72% of those were seen once. The ten largest clones take up 1.3% to 1.5% of the sample. What was sequenced was PBMCs. These TCRs come from a man aged 60-69 years in good health and CMV-seronegative.

The chain has TRBV27 and TRBJ2-7, with D perhaps TRBD2 (7 bases). Trimming stripped 11 bases from V and 5 bases from J, with 22 bases between. CDR1 MNHEY and CDR2 SMNVEV come from the germline V gene (reference sequence). CDR3 size: 14 residues. The CDR3: CAGRGAEGVNEQYF. The CDR3 coding sequence is TGTGCCGGCCGGGGGGCAGAGGGTGTGAACGAGCAGTACTTC.

The chain has TRBV29-1 and TRBJ2-7; 8 bases match TRBD1. Germline V gene data show CDR1 as SQVTM and CDR2 as ANQGSEA. There are 14 residues in the CDR3. Trimming took 5 bases from V and 3 from J; bases not matched to a gene: 9. CDR3: CSVIPPDRVYEQYF. In DNA, the CDR3 is TGCAGCGTTATCCCTCCGGACAGGGTCTACGAGCAGTACTTC.

This rearrangement joins TRBV28 to TRBJ2-7, with 8 positions matching TRBD1. V lost 7 bases and J lost 8; bases outside the gene matches: 10. The CDR3 spans 13 residues. Germline V gene lookup returns CDR1 MDHEN and CDR2 SYDVKM. For the CDR3, the DNA is TGTGCCAGCACCCCTGTTGGACAGGGACAGCAGTACTTC. It translates to CASTPVGQGQQYF.

The rearrangement joins TRBV28 to TRBJ1-4, with 7 bases matching TRBD1. The CDR3 is 16 amino acids. V gave up 5 bases and J gave up 7 bases; unmatched junction bases: 13. Germline V gene lookup returns CDR1 MDHEN and CDR2 SYDVKM. CDR3 DNA sequence: TGTGCCAGCAGTCTAGGGACAGCTTCTATAGGTGAAAAACTGTTTTTT. Its translation: CASSLGTASIGEKLFF.

The CDR3 protein is CASSEAIYTSEPQHF. The CDR3, as DNA: TGTGCCAGCAGTGAAGCCATATATACGAGCGAGCCCCAGCATTTT. The chain recombines TRBV2 with TRBJ1-5; D uncertain. The V gene lost 0 bases and the J gene lost 8 bases, with 14 bases spanning the gap. The CDR3 is 15 residues long. Germline V CDR1 and CDR2: SNHLY, FYNNEI.

This chain connects TRBV6-6 to TRBJ1-4; D remains ambiguous. Germline CDR1 reads MNHNY; CDR2 reads SVGAGI (reference sequence). CDR3 length: 15 residues. Trimming took off 3 bases at V and 3 bases at J, with 11 bases between the two ends. CDR3 region: CASSYIGGPNEKLFF. CDR3 nucleotides: TGTGCCAGCAGTTATATCGGAGGTCCTAATGAAAAACTGTTTTTT.

In its sample, this clone was seen a few times. The chain couples TRBV19 to TRBJ2-4; tentative D call: TRBD2 (5 bases). The CDR3 spans 13 residues. In germline, CDR1 is LNHDA, CDR2 SQIVND (reference sequence). Trimming cost V 4 bases and J 12 bases, with 16 bases left between them. For the CDR3, the DNA is TGTGCCAGTAGTAATTCCCGACTAAATCCTCAGTACTTC. Encoded protein: CASSNSRLNPQYF.

This sequence joins TRBV10-3 and TRBJ1-3; no reliable D call. The CDR3 consists of 13 residues. Germline-derived CDR1 and CDR2 are ENHRY and SYGVKD. V was shortened by 11 bases and J by 0 bases, with 11 bases between the two germline ends. In DNA form, the CDR3 reads TGTGCCGGCCGGGTCAGCTCTGGAAACACCATATATTTT. As protein: CAGRVSSGNTIYF.

The genes are TRBV19 and TRBJ2-1, with 8 positions matching TRBD1. In germline, CDR1 is LNHDA, CDR2 SQIVND (reference sequence). The CDR3 is made up of 13 amino acids. The V and J ends lost 8 bases and 5 bases, in that order; junction bases with no gene match: 5. In DNA, the CDR3 is TGTGCCAGTTCCAGGGGGCAGAACAATGAGCAGTTCTTC. Translating gives CASSRGQNNEQFF.

The rearrangement uses TRBV7-9 and TRBJ2-2; TRBD2 aligns across 7 bases. The CDR3 covers 17 residues. J was trimmed by 3 bases and V by 5 bases; bases with no gene match: 12. The V gene's germline CDR1 is SEHNR and CDR2 FQNEAQ (reference sequence). CDR3 loop: CASSPQTGLVDTGELFF. The CDR3 DNA is TGTGCCAGCAGCCCCCAAACAGGACTAGTCGACACCGGGGAGCTGTTTTTT.

CDR3 in DNA: TGTGCCAGCAGCCATGACGGACAGAAAGGAGAGACCCAGTACTTC. This encodes CASSHDGQKGETQYF. The chain has TRBV5-5 and TRBJ2-5, with D possibly TRBD1 on 6 matching bases. The CDR3 has 15 residues. Germline V lookup: CDR1 SGHKS, CDR2 YYEKEE (reference sequence). V was shortened by 4 bases and J by 4 bases, with 17 bases between the two germline ends.

The chain is built from TRBV4-3 and TRBJ1-5, with 7 bases fitting TRBD1. J gave up 4 bases and V 0 bases, and 9 bases lay outside the gene matches. This CDR3 region has 17 residues. CDR1 is LGHNA and CDR2 is YSLEER in the germline V gene. CDR3 amino acids: CASSQDFGPGGNQPQHF. The DNA of the CDR3 is TGCGCCAGCAGCCAAGATTTCGGCCCAGGGGGGAATCAGCCCCAGCATTTT.

V is TRBV29-1 and J is TRBJ1-2; 11 positions agree with TRBD1. The CDR3 has 13 amino acids. The V segment lost 7 bases and the J segment 6 bases; nucleotides outside the gene matches: 7. CDR1 and CDR2 from the germline V gene are SQVTM and ANQGSEA. The CDR3 loop reads CSAYSDRGHGYTF. The CDR3 DNA sequence: TGCAGCGCCTACTCGGACAGGGGGCATGGCTACACCTTC.

The chain recombines TRBV29-1 with TRBJ2-3, with TRBD2 identical over 7 bases. Germline V gene data show CDR1 as SQVTM and CDR2 as ANQGSEA. The trim removed 6 bases at V and 7 bases at J, leaving 7 bases unmatched. This CDR3 has 12 residues. CDR3 region: CSVPGGWNTQYF. In DNA, the CDR3 is TGCAGCGTCCCCGGGGGGTGGAATACGCAGTATTTT.

This sequence joins TRBV19 and TRBJ2-7; 10 bases agree with TRBD1. CDR1 is LNHDA, CDR2 SQIVND, per germline (reference sequence). V shed 7 bases and J 5 bases; nucleotides not matched to a gene: 11. The CDR3 is 15 amino acids. The CDR3 DNA is TGTGCCAGTACTACCGGGACAGGGGTCAGCCACGAGCAGTACTTC. This gives the protein CASTTGTGVSHEQYF.

Regarding this clone: At the DNA level, this CDR3 is encoded by other sequences in the same sample as well. This chain's CDR3 is CASSSFYEQYF. CDR3 DNA sequence: TGTGCCAGCAGTTCCTTTTACGAGCAGTACTTC. The chain combines TRBV28 with TRBJ2-7; no clear D gene. Germline CDR1 MDHEN, CDR2 SYDVKM. The CDR3 has 11 residues. Trimming stripped 4 bases from V and 4 bases from J, with 5 bases between.

There are a few counts of this clone. This chain joins TRBV19 and TRBJ2-2; D might be TRBD2 (5 bases). Trimming removed 7 bases at V and 3 bases at J, with 15 bases between. Germline CDR1 is LNHDA and CDR2 is SQIVND (reference sequence). The CDR3 runs 15 residues. The CDR3 coding sequence is TGTGCCAGTACCCCCGGGGTACCTTACACCGGGGAGCTGTTTTTT. Its translation: CASTPGVPYTGELFF.

This CDR3 is CASSLGTALNTEAFF. The CDR3 DNA reads as TGCGCCAGCAGCCTCGGGACAGCACTGAACACTGAAGCTTTCTTT. The rearrangement uses TRBV4-1 and TRBJ1-1; TRBD1 aligns across 7 bases. V gave up 4 bases and J gave up 0 bases; unmatched junction bases: 5. Looked up from germline, CDR1 is MGHRA and CDR2 is YSYEKL. The CDR3 is 15 amino acids.

This chain joins TRBV28 and TRBJ2-3; D possibly corresponds to TRBD2 (5 bases). The germline gives CDR1 MDHEN, CDR2 SYDVKM. Deletions cut 5 bases from V and 0 bases from J, with 12 bases between. The CDR3 length is 15 residues. The CDR3 is CASSQGGPSTDTQYF. DNA for the CDR3: TGTGCCAGCAGTCAAGGAGGCCCCAGCACAGATACGCAGTATTTT.

This sequence joins TRBV29-1 and TRBJ2-7; no clear D. V shed 6 bases and J shed 3 bases, with 9 bases lying between them. The V gene's germline CDR1 is SQVTM and CDR2 ANQGSEA. CDR3 size: 11 residues. CDR3 sequence: CSVGVDYEQYF. Here the CDR3 DNA reads TGCAGCGTCGGAGTAGACTACGAGCAGTACTTC.

The V gene is TRBV28, the J gene TRBJ1-2; 10 positions agree with TRBD1. Germline assignment: CDR1 MDHEN and CDR2 SYDVKM. Trimming cost V 6 bases and J 7 bases; bases outside gene matches: 8. The CDR3 consists of 14 residues. CDR3 residues: CASRVTGGFGGYTF. The CDR3 DNA reads TGTGCCAGCAGAGTGACAGGGGGCTTTGGTGGCTACACCTTC.

The chain couples TRBV5-6 to TRBJ2-5; 9 bases match TRBD1. Trimming at V came to 3 bases and at J to 1 base, leaving 4 bases not matched to a gene. The CDR3 loop spans 15 amino acids. The V gene's germline CDR1 is SGHDT and CDR2 YYEEEE. CDR3 DNA: TGTGCCAGCAGCTCGCCGACAGGGGGCCAAGAGACCCAGTACTTC. Encoded protein: CASSSPTGGQETQYF.

This clone has only one observation. This chain uses TRBV9 with TRBJ1-4; perhaps TRBD1 as D (6 bases). V lost 0 bases and J 4 bases, leaving 16 bases between the germline ends. The germline gives CDR1 SGDLS, CDR2 YYNGEE. The CDR3 has 17 residues. The DNA of the CDR3 is TGTGCCAGCAGCGTAGGGGCGGACATACAGGGTAATGAAAAACTGTTTTTT. It is translated as CASSVGADIQGNEKLFF. The whole variable domain, filled in from reference TRBV9 and TRBJ1-4, reads DSGVTQTPKHLITATGQRVTLRCSPRSGDLSVYWYQQSLDQGLQFLIQYYNGEERAKGNILERFSAQQFPDLHSELNLSSLELGDSALYFCASSVGADIQGNEKLFFGSGTQLSVL.

The rearrangement uses TRBV6-5 and TRBJ1-3, with D unresolved. CDR3 size: 15 residues. Germline assignment: CDR1 MNHEY and CDR2 SVGAGI. V was pared by 2 bases and J by 4 bases, with 12 bases between. CDR3 sequence: CASSYALERGNTIYF. CDR3 nucleotide sequence: TGTGCCAGCAGTTACGCCCTAGAGAGGGGAAACACCATATATTTT.

CDR3 sequence (DNA): TGTGCCAGCAGCCCAGGGGGACGTGAGGCAGATACGCAGTATTTT. It codes for CASSPGGREADTQYF. The genes are TRBV11-3 and TRBJ2-3; 7 bases are a match to TRBD1. This CDR3 contains 15 residues. From germline, CDR1 is SGHNT and CDR2 YENEEA. V lost 5 bases to trimming and J lost 4 bases; unmatched junction nucleotides: 9.

The chain combines TRBV5-1 with TRBJ1-1; the D gene is possibly TRBD1 (5 bases). Germline loops: CDR1 SGHRS, CDR2 YFSETQ. Between the trimmed V and J ends, which lost 0 bases and 5 bases, there was a span of 14 bases. This CDR3 spans 15 amino acids. The CDR3 DNA reads as TGCGCCAGCAGCTTGGTGTTGACGGGGGGGACTGAAGCTTTCTTT. The encoded protein is CASSLVLTGGTEAFF.

J is TRBJ2-1 and V is TRBV28; no definite D call. The CDR3 is made up of 11 amino acids. The V gene's germline CDR1 is MDHEN and CDR2 SYDVKM. Trimming took 8 bases from V and 8 from J, leaving 10 bases between them. This CDR3 is CASPARYEQFF. CDR3 bases: TGTGCCAGCCCCGCGCGTTATGAGCAGTTCTTC. Full variable domain (remainder filled in from reference TRBV28 and TRBJ2-1): DVKVTQSSRYLVKRTGEKVFLECVQDMDHENMFWYRQDPGLGLRLIYFSYDVKMKEKGDIPEGYSVSREKKERFSLILESASTNQTSMYLCASPARYEQFFGPGTRLTVL.

The chain has TRBV4-3 and TRBJ2-7, with 7 bases aligning to TRBD1. The length of the CDR3 is 17 residues. The V segment lost 1 base and the J segment 3 bases; nucleotides outside the gene matches: 12. Germline values: CDR1 LGHNA, CDR2 YSLEER. CDR3 coding DNA: TGCGCCAGCAGCCAAGCCGCAGCCCCGGGACAGATCTACGAGCAGTACTTC. Translating gives CASSQAAAPGQIYEQYF.

The chain has TRBV10-3 and TRBJ2-3, with D possibly matching TRBD1 (5 bases). With 8 bases removed from V and 7 bases from J, the gap between germline ends came to 19 bases. CDR3 length: 14 amino acids. Per the germline V gene, CDR1 is ENHRY and CDR2 is SYGVKD. CDR3: CAISQRDSRNTQYF. The CDR3 DNA follows: TGTGCCATCTCCCAGCGAGACAGTCGGAATACGCAGTATTTT.

V and J are TRBV4-2 and TRBJ2-5, with TRBD1 matching 8 bases. The junction had 2 bases not matched to a gene; V was cut back by 1 base and J by 4 bases. CDR3 length: 14 amino acids. Germline V lookup: CDR1 LGHNA, CDR2 YNFKEQ. The chain's CDR3 is CASSQGTGPETQYF. In DNA form, the CDR3 reads TGTGCCAGCAGCCAAGGGACAGGGCCAGAGACCCAGTACTTC.

V and J are TRBV10-3 and TRBJ2-3, with D maybe TRBD1 (6 bases). The CDR3 length is 14 residues. The V gene's germline CDR1 is ENHRY and CDR2 SYGVKD. V was trimmed by 4 bases and J by 5 bases, leaving 13 bases between them. For the CDR3, the DNA is TGTGCCATCAGTGTCATGGACAGAAGAGATACGCAGTATTTT. Protein product: CAISVMDRRDTQYF.